What follows are 8 T cell receptor beta chains derived from one specimen sequenced in a study of T-cell memory formation after mild COVID-19. TCRdb processed the 5' RACE reads anew with MiXCR; each CDR3 protein has one entry. Among about 430,000 distinct CDR3 sequences listed, roughly 18% were seen once. The sequencing sample was made of PBMCs or a T cell subset sorted from them (not recorded which). The receptors derive from a man younger than 35 who had mild COVID-19 (a few samples of this study predate the infection). Cell type and time point are not known.

This clonotype came up a few times. J is TRBJ2-3 and V is TRBV7-2; 8 bases align to TRBD1. Per the germline V gene, CDR1 is SGHTA and CDR2 is FQGNSA. Trimming took 5 bases from V and 8 from J; bases not matched to a gene: 6. This CDR3 region has 13 residues. CDR3 region: CASSMSQGVTQYF. The CDR3 region has the DNA TGTGCCAGCAGCATGTCACAGGGGGTTACGCAGTATTTT.

This sequence joins TRBV28 and TRBJ2-7; TRBD1 is a possible D gene (5 bases). The CDR3 contains 16 residues. CDR1 MDHEN and CDR2 SYDVKM come from the germline V gene. V lost 8 bases and J lost 1, with 21 bases in between. Written as DNA, the CDR3 is TGTGCCAGCTATAAAACATCCCGACAGTTATCCTACGAGCAGTACGTC. This sequence encodes CASYKTSRQLSYEQYV.

The chain joins TRBV24-1 to TRBJ1-2; 10 nucleotides agree with TRBD1. V shed 3 bases and J 4 bases; nucleotides not matched to a gene: 1. The CDR3 is 14 amino acids. Germline V CDR1 and CDR2: KGHDR, SFDVKD. The CDR3 loop reads CATSDRDRGYGYTF. DNA for the CDR3: TGTGCCACCAGTGATCGGGACAGGGGCTATGGCTACACCTTC.

This clonotype has just a few counts. CDR3 in DNA: TGTGCCAGCAGGCAAACGGACAGCTACTATCTAAACACTGAAGCTTTCTTT. Translating it yields CASRQTDSYYLNTEAFF. This chain joins TRBV6-5 and TRBJ1-1; a weak D match, TRBD1 (6 bases). This CDR3 is 17 amino acids long. The germline V and J ends were trimmed by 6 bases and 2 bases, with 22 bases remaining between them. Germline values: CDR1 MNHEY, CDR2 SVGAGI.

This clonotype was observed a few times. This chain joins TRBV18 and TRBJ2-5; tentative D call: TRBD2 (5 bases). Trimming removed 1 base at V and 5 bases at J, with 14 bases between. Germline V gene sequence: CDR1 KGHSH, CDR2 LQKENI. The CDR3 runs to 15 residues. The CDR3 region has the DNA TGTGCCAGCTCACCACAGGGATTGAAGCGGGAGACCCAGTACTTC. Its translation is CASSPQGLKRETQYF.

This clonotype was observed a few times. V is TRBV29-1 and J is TRBJ1-4; D gene ambiguous. CDR1 and CDR2 (germline): SQVTM, ANQGSEA. The CDR3 loop spans 13 amino acids. V was shortened by 5 bases and J by 7 bases, with 14 bases between the two germline ends. This CDR3 is CSVPDSGLEKLFF. DNA of the CDR3: TGCAGCGTTCCGGATAGCGGGCTTGAAAAACTGTTTTTT.

This clonotype showed up many times. The rearrangement joins TRBV9 to TRBJ2-7, with 9 bases matching TRBD1. V gave up 4 bases and J gave up 0 bases; unmatched junction bases: 5. The germline V gene has CDR1 SGDLS and CDR2 YYNGEE. The CDR3 has 15 residues. CDR3: CASSPGTGNSYEQYF. The CDR3 nucleotides read TGTGCCAGCAGCCCCGGGACAGGGAACTCCTACGAGCAGTACTTC.

V usage is TRBV6-4 and J usage is TRBJ2-7; 7 bases map to TRBD2. This CDR3 region has 16 residues. V shed 0 bases, J shed 0 bases, and the junction held 5 bases outside the gene matches. Germline CDR1 MRHNA, CDR2 SNTAGT. CDR3 in DNA: TGTGCCAGCAGTGACTCGGGCGGGGGTAGCTCCTACGAGCAGTACGTC. It codes for CASSDSGGGSSYEQYV.